Listed below are T cell receptor beta chains from one sample, sequenced in a study of CD4 T cells in relation to SARS-CoV-2 and coronaviruses. No antigen is known for these receptors. The method was immunoSEQ multiplex PCR; TCRdb's version includes in-frame clones alone and lacks a portion of them. The sample includes approximately 24,000 clones, about 75% seen only once; the top ten take roughly 12%. Sequencing was performed on CD4+ T cells from PBMCs, cultured in vitro. The receptors derive from a human donor in good health. The CDR3 runs from the conserved cysteine through the conserved F or W. The D gene is left open where the match is weak. Clone size appears in some rows only: once, few, many, or a class for an expanded clone.

size	J	V	D	DNA	CDR3
NA	TRBJ2-7	TRBV9	NA	TGTGCCAGCAGCGTAGGGACAGTTCGGCGGGCCGAGCAGTACTTC	CASSVGTVRRAEQYF
NA	TRBJ2-1	TRBV25-1	NA	TGTGCCAGCGAAGATAGCGGCTCGTTCAATGAGCAGTTCTTC	CASEDSGSFNEQFF
few	TRBJ2-3	TRBV18	NA	TGTGCCAGCTCACCACGGATTACAGATACGCAGTATTTT	CASSPRITDTQYF
NA	TRBJ2-7	TRBV5-8	NA	TGTGCCAGCAGCAAGGGACGGCCGGACGAGCAGTACTTC	CASSKGRPDEQYF
NA	TRBJ1-1	TRBV19	NA	TGTGCCAGTAGTTTAGAGCGGGACACAAAAGGAAAAGCTTTCTTT	CASSLERDTKGKAFF
once	TRBJ2-7	TRBV19	TRBD1	TGTGCCAGTAGTATGACAATTGGATACAGGGGTCTATCCTACGAGCAGTACTTC	CASSMTIGYRGLSYEQYF
few	TRBJ1-1	TRBV27	NA	TGTGCCAGCAAGCGTCGAACCACAACTATGAACACTGAAGCTTTCTTT	CASKRRTTTMNTEAFF
NA	TRBJ2-7	TRBV13	TRBD2	TGTGCCAGCAGCTTTAGCGGGAGGCCCGCGAGCTCCTACGAGCAGTACTTC	CASSFSGRPASSYEQYF
NA	TRBJ1-2	TRBV5-5	NA	TGTGCCAGCAGCCAGGGCCGGAACTATGGCTACACCTTC	CASSQGRNYGYTF
NA	TRBJ2-7	TRBV3-1/TRBV3-2	TRBD1	TGTGCCAGCAGCCAATTCGATCGACAGGGATCGGTTGAGCAGTACTTC	CASSQFDRQGSVEQYF
NA	TRBJ2-2	TRBV24-1	NA	TGTGCCACCAGTGAACGACAGGCGAACACCGGGGAGCTGTTTTTT	CATSERQANTGELFF
NA	TRBJ2-3	TRBV11-2	NA	TGTGCCAGCACCGCCGGGGGAACAGATACGCAGTATTTT	CASTAGGTDTQYF
few	TRBJ2-3	TRBV28	TRBD1	TGTGCCAGCAGCATATATTGGGACAGGGCGCCAGATACGCAGTATTTT	CASSIYWDRAPDTQYF
NA	TRBJ2-7	TRBV5-4	NA	TGTGCCAGCAGCACCGACAGCCTATACGAGCAGTACTTC	CASSTDSLYEQYF
NA	TRBJ1-1	TRBV18	NA	TGTGCCAGCTCACCACCGACGAACACTGAAGCTTTCTTT	CASSPPTNTEAFF
NA	TRBJ1-4	TRBV28	NA	TGTGCCAGCCAGTCCCTATCGGAAAAACTGTTTTTT	CASQSLSEKLFF
NA	TRBJ2-7	TRBV28	NA	TGTGCCAGCAGTACACAGGATCTCGAGCAGTACTTC	CASSTQDLEQYF
NA	TRBJ2-3	TRBV28	TRBD2	TGTGCCAGCAAGCGGGGTAACCCAAGCACAGATACGCAGTATTTT	CASKRGNPSTDTQYF
NA	TRBJ2-1	TRBV5-1	TRBD2	TGCGCCAGCAGCTTCGGGGGGGGAGCCACCTACAATGAGCAGTTCTTC	CASSFGGGATYNEQFF
NA	TRBJ2-1	TRBV12-5	NA	TGTGCTAGTGGTTTCGAGGGAGGCTTTTACAATGAGCAGTTCTTC	CASGFEGGFYNEQFF
NA	TRBJ2-3	TRBV9	NA	TGTGCCAGCAGCGTAGGTAGCGTGATCACAGATACGCAGTATTTT	CASSVGSVITDTQYF
NA	TRBJ2-7	TRBV2	NA	TGTGCCAGCAGTAGTCGACAGGCTTTGACCTACGAGCAGTACTTC	CASSSRQALTYEQYF
NA	TRBJ1-1	TRBV11-2	TRBD1	TGTGCCAGCAGCTTTGTGACAGGGGCTACAATGAACACTGAAGCTTTCTTT	CASSFVTGATMNTEAFF
NA	TRBJ1-2	TRBV19	NA	TGTGCCAGTACCGTGACAGGAAACTATGGCTACACCTTC	CASTVTGNYGYTF
few	TRBJ1-1	TRBV10-2	NA	TGCGCCAGCAGGATAACAGGGCTTAACACTGAAGCTTTCTTT	CASRITGLNTEAFF
NA	TRBJ1-2	TRBV29-1	NA	TGCAGCGTTGAAGATCGCGTTAATGGCTACACCTTC	CSVEDRVNGYTF
NA	TRBJ1-1	TRBV6-6	NA	TGTGCCAGCAGCACCCGGGCCCTCGCTGAAGCTTTCTTT	CASSTRALAEAFF
NA	TRBJ2-1	TRBV18	NA	TGTGCCAGCTCACCACGATGGGGGGGCCGGACTCGACCAGACAATGAGCAGTTCTTC	CASSPRWGGRTRPDNEQFF
once	TRBJ2-5	TRBV6-4	TRBD1	TGTGCCAGCAGTGACCCTCAGCGGACAGGGCGGGAGACCCAGTACTTC	CASSDPQRTGRETQYF
NA	TRBJ2-7	TRBV5-1	NA	TGCGCCAGCAGCTTAAGAACCGGGACCGGAGGAGAGCAGTACTTC	CASSLRTGTGGEQYF
NA	TRBJ2-1	TRBV4-1	TRBD1	TGCGCCAGCAGCCGGGGGACAGCCGGTGAGCAGTTCTTC	CASSRGTAGEQFF
NA	TRBJ1-1	TRBV9	NA	TGTGCCAGCAGCGTAGGGGGGGGGCAGGGTGAAGCTTTCTTT	CASSVGGGQGEAFF
NA	TRBJ2-6	TRBV6-6	TRBD1	TGTGCCAGCAGTCTGGCCACAGGGGGCGCTGGGGCCAACGTCCTGACTTTC	CASSLATGGAGANVLTF
NA	TRBJ1-4	TRBV6-6	NA	TGTGCCAGCACTCGAGGGGGGACAAATGAAAAACTGTTTTTT	CASTRGGTNEKLFF
NA	TRBJ2-7	TRBV15	NA	TGTGCCACCAGCAGAGAGGGGGCAGAATCCTACGAGCAGTACTTC	CATSREGAESYEQYF
NA	TRBJ1-4	TRBV9	TRBD1	TGTGCCAGCAGCGTAGGGACAGGGGGTGTCGAAAAACTGTTTTTT	CASSVGTGGVEKLFF